This paragraph reports one TCR beta chain. This entry comes from a study of blood T cell repertoires in COVID-19. TCRdb's table, derived via immunoSEQ multiplex PCR, lists solely in-frame clones and lacks some. Seen here are about 410,000 clones, approximately 89% observed once, and the top ten hold approximately 1.5%. This CDR3 contains 13 residues. Germline V gene data show CDR1 as LNHDA and CDR2 as SQIVND (reference sequence). Deletions cut 5 bases from V and 3 bases from J, with 11 bases between. The rearrangement joins TRBV19 to TRBJ2-7; a weak D match, TRBD1 (6 bases). This TCR came from a woman between 35 and 50 years old with COVID-19, enrolled during active disease. The source material was peripheral blood. Written as DNA, the CDR3 is TGTGCCAGTAGTGTGGACAGCGTCTACGAGCAGTACTTC. Protein product: CASSVDSVYEQYF.